One sample yielded the 10 T cell receptor beta chains listed below, sequenced in a study of T cell changes during pregnancy in multiple sclerosis. Method: immunoSEQ multiplex PCR; TCRdb's copy keeps in-frame clones and lacks some. This table has about 32,000 clones, roughly 87% appearing once. The sample here was CD8+ T cells from peripheral blood mononuclear cells, taken in the first trimester of pregnancy. The receptor set was obtained from a female donor with multiple sclerosis, enrolled in a pregnancy study.

The chain links TRBV6-5 to TRBJ2-1, with a tentative D call TRBD2 (5 bases). The V end lost 3 bases, the J end lost 0 bases, and 9 bases lay between the germline ends. The germline V gene has CDR1 MNHEY and CDR2 SVGAGI. The CDR3 is made up of 15 amino acids. CDR3 sequence reads: CASSYLGSSYNEQFF. The CDR3 coding sequence is TGTGCCAGCAGTTATCTTGGGAGCTCCTACAATGAGCAGTTCTTC.

V and J are TRBV27 and TRBJ2-2, with 9 positions matching TRBD2. This CDR3 comprises 15 residues. Trimming at V came to 4 bases and at J to 2 bases, leaving 2 bases not matched to a gene. CDR1 and CDR2 (germline): MNHEY, SMNVEV (reference sequence). The chain's CDR3 is CASSSLAGNTGELFF. Written as DNA, the CDR3 is TGTGCCAGCAGTTCGCTAGCGGGAAACACCGGGGAGCTGTTTTTT.

This clone occurred a few times. J is TRBJ1-2 and V is TRBV9; TRBD1 aligns across 7 bases. The CDR3 is 15 amino acids. Germline assignment: CDR1 SGDLS and CDR2 YYNGEE. V was pared by 0 bases and J by 7 bases, with 9 bases of the junction left unmatched. For the CDR3, the DNA is TGTGCCAGCAGCGTAGCCCAGGAAGGGGGCCGTGGCTACACCTTC. Protein: CASSVAQEGGRGYTF.

This clone was observed once. This chain joins TRBV18 and TRBJ1-3; D is uncertain. Germline V gene data show CDR1 as KGHSH and CDR2 as LQKENI. With 3 bases removed from V and 1 base from J, the gap between germline ends came to 10 bases. This CDR3 has 15 amino acids. CDR3 loop: CASSPELGSGNTIYF. CDR3 DNA sequence: TGTGCCAGCTCACCGGAACTAGGTTCTGGAAACACCATATATTTT.

This clone came up once. The rearrangement joins TRBV11-1 to TRBJ2-7; perhaps TRBD1 as D (5 bases). Germline values: CDR1 SGHAT, CDR2 FQDESV (reference sequence). V was clipped by 5 bases and J by 1 base, with 9 bases between them. The CDR3 is 13 residues long. The CDR3 DNA is TGTGCCAGCAGCGACAGTAAATCCTACGAGCAGTACTTC. This encodes CASSDSKSYEQYF.

In nucleotides, the CDR3 is TGTGCCAGCAGACCGGGACTCCCGCGGACCGGGGAGCTGTTTTTT. Residues: CASRPGLPRTGELFF. The V and J genes are TRBV27 and TRBJ2-2; D is possibly TRBD2 (6 bases). Trimming cost V 6 bases and J 5 bases, with 16 bases left between them. The CDR3 runs 15 residues. Per germline, CDR1 MNHEY and CDR2 SMNVEV (reference sequence).

This chain connects TRBV4-1 to TRBJ2-2; D remains ambiguous. The CDR3 loop spans 16 amino acids. Trimming took 0 bases from V and 4 from J, leaving 12 bases between them. CDR1 is MGHRA, CDR2 YSYEKL, per germline. The DNA of the CDR3 is TGCGCCAGCAGCCAAGAGGCAAGGCGGCCCACCGGGGAGCTGTTTTTT. Translating gives CASSQEARRPTGELFF.

The chain employs TRBV5-1 and TRBJ2-1; D is undetermined. Germline assignment: CDR1 SGHRS and CDR2 YFSETQ. Trimming took off 4 bases at V and 12 bases at J, with 14 bases between the two ends. The CDR3 is 12 amino acids. The DNA of the CDR3 is TGCGCCAGCAGCGCCCGACCCCGGAGGCAGTTCTTC. This sequence encodes CASSARPRRQFF.

This chain uses TRBV6-4 with TRBJ2-3; TRBD2 matches at 10 bases. Germline V lookup: CDR1 MRHNA, CDR2 SNTAGT. The CDR3 length is 16 residues. The junction had 4 bases not matched to a gene; V was cut back by 3 bases and J by 1 base. Written as DNA, the CDR3 is TGTGCCAGCAGTGAACTCGGGACTAGCGGCACAGATACGCAGTATTTT. It encodes CASSELGTSGTDTQYF.

This clone has only one observation. The rearrangement joins TRBV30 to TRBJ1-1; 9 bases align to TRBD1. This CDR3 is 15 amino acids long. Trimming at V came to 1 base and at J to 7 bases, leaving 10 bases not matched to a gene. CDR1 is GTSNPN and CDR2 is SVGIG in the germline V gene (reference sequence). CDR3 in amino acids: CAWSENRGHPSEAFF. CDR3 nucleotides: TGTGCCTGGAGTGAAAACAGGGGGCATCCTAGTGAAGCTTTCTTT. Full variable domain (rest looked up from reference TRBV30 and TRBJ1-1): SQTIHQWPATLVQPVGSPLSLECTVEGTSNPNLYWYRQAAGRGLQLLFYSVGIGQISSEVPQNLSASRPQDRQFILSSKKLLLSDSGFYLCAWSENRGHPSEAFFGQGTRLTVV.